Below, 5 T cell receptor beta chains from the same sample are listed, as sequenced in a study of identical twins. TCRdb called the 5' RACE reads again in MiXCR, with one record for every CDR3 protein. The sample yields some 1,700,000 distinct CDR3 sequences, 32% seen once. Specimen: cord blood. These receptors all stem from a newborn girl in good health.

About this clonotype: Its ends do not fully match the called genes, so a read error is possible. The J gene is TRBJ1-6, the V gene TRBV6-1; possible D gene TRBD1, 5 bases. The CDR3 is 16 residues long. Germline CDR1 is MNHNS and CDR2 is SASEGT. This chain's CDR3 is CAGSEGPSSYNSPLHF. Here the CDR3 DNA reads TGTGCCGGCAGTGAGGGACCGAGCTCCTATAATTCACCCCTCCACTTT.

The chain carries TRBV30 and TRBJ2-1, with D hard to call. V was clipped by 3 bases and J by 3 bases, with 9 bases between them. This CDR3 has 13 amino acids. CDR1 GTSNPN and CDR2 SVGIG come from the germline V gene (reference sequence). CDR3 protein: CAWSSVGYNEQFF. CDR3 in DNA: TGTGCCTGGAGCTCCGTGGGCTACAATGAGCAGTTCTTC.

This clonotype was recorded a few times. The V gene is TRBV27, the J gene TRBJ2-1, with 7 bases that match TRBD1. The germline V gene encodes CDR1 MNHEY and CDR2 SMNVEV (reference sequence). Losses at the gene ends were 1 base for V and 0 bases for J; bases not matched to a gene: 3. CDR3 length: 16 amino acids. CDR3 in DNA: TGTGCCAGCAGTTTATTACAGGGGAGCTCCTACAATGAGCAGTTCTTC. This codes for CASSLLQGSSYNEQFF.

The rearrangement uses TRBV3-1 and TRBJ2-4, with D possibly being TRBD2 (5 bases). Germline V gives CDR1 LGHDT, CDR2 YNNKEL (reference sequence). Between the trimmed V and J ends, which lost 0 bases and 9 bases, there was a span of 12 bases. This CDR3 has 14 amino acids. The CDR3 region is CASSQDTDSGIQYF. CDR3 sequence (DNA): TGTGCCAGCAGCCAAGATACGGACTCGGGCATTCAGTACTTC.

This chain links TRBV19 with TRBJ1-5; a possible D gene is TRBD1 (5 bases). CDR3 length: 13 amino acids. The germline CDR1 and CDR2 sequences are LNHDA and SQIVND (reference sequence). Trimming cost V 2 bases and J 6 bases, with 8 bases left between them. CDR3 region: CASSIPGSQPQHF. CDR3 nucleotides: TGTGCCAGTAGTATACCAGGGTCTCAGCCCCAGCATTTT.